This TCR beta chain emerged from a study of CD8+CD57+ T cells in acquired aplastic anemia. Study background: The average for DNA from sorted CD4+ and CD8+ cells was around 3.4 ug. CD4+ cells from healthy donors averaged approximately 9.8 million reads.

Researchers used genomic DNA as the template to profile TCR beta VDJ and CDR3. TCRdb ran MiXCR on the reads and lists one entry per CDR3 protein. The sample carries 180,000 or so distinct CDR3 sequences, around 45% recorded once. The table lists this clonotype with many counts. Its matching antigen is unknown. CDR1 is SEHNR and CDR2 is FQNEAQ in the germline V gene (reference sequence). The CDR3 length is 15 residues. Between the trimmed V and J ends, which lost 1 base and 1 base, there was a span of 10 bases. Study outcomes and limitations: CD8+ Simpson's diversity showed no significant patient-control difference. Roughly 31 CD8+ CDR3 sequences occurred in both the patients and the controls.

The J gene is TRBJ2-5, the V gene TRBV7-9, with D possibly TRBD1 on 5 matching bases. The sequence came from a human donor in good health. Source material: sorted CD4+, CD8+, or CD8+CD57+ T cells (not recorded which) from PBMCs. The CDR3 sequence is CASSLGRASQETQYF. In nucleotides, the CDR3 is TGTGCCAGCAGCTTAGGCAGGGCATCCCAAGAGACCCAGTACTTC.